Below, 31 T cell receptor beta chains from the same sample are listed, as sequenced in a study of control samples from healthy donors and cancer patients. Clones were sequenced by immunoSEQ multiplex PCR, and TCRdb holds only the in-frame ones, with some missing. This table holds around 130,000 clones, approximately 90% found once. Sample: blood. The receptors were sampled from a man over 45 in good health.

The chain couples TRBV20-1 to TRBJ2-7; D uncertain. With 1 base removed from V and 0 bases from J, the gap between germline ends came to 1 base. Germline assignment: CDR1 DFQATT and CDR2 SNEGSKA (reference sequence). The CDR3 is made up of 11 amino acids. CDR3 protein: CSARASYEQYF. The CDR3 DNA reads TGCAGTGCTAGAGCCTCCTACGAGCAGTACTTC.

CDR3 nucleotides: TGTGCCAGCAGTTATCAGGTACGGATGAACACTGAAGCTTTCTTT. It translates to CASSYQVRMNTEAFF. The chain has TRBV6-2 or TRBV6-3 and TRBJ1-1; D unresolved. Germline values: CDR1 MNHEY, CDR2 SVGEGT. The CDR3 has 15 residues. Trimming took 3 bases from V and 0 from J, leaving 11 bases between them.

The V call is TRBV18, the J call TRBJ2-5, with a weak D call TRBD1 (5 bases). CDR1 and CDR2 from the germline V gene are KGHSH and LQKENI. The CDR3 is 13 residues long. The ends were cut back, 3 bases at V and 5 bases at J, with 10 bases in the middle. This CDR3 is CASSPRDGETQYF. The CDR3, as DNA: TGTGCCAGCTCACCCAGGGATGGGGAGACCCAGTACTTC.

In this sample, this clone turned up once. This chain joins TRBV7-3 and TRBJ2-1, with a weak D call TRBD2 (5 bases). Germline CDR1 SGHTA, CDR2 FQGTGA. The CDR3 has 15 residues. The V end was cut by 5 bases, the J end by 4 bases, with 15 bases between. The CDR3 DNA sequence: TGTGCCAGCAGCGCTTATGCTAGCACTTACAATGAGCAGTTCTTC. Protein: CASSAYASTYNEQFF.

The chain combines TRBV6-5 with TRBJ1-5, with unresolved D. V lost 8 bases and J 1 base, leaving 15 bases between the germline ends. CDR3 length: 15 amino acids. Looked up from germline, CDR1 is MNHEY and CDR2 is SVGAGI. CDR3 DNA: TGTGCCAGCCGCGTCGACGGGTTGAGCAATCAGCCCCAGCATTTT. Its protein is CASRVDGLSNQPQHF.

The chain recombines TRBV28 with TRBJ1-1; 12 bases match TRBD1. The V gene end was trimmed by 1 base and the J gene end by 4 bases; junction bases not matched to a gene: 4. The CDR3 covers 16 residues. Germline V gives CDR1 MDHEN, CDR2 SYDVKM. The CDR3 DNA reads TGTGCCAGCAGTTTATTGGGACAGGGGGCTCGCACTGAAGCTTTCTTT. Amino acid sequence: CASSLLGQGARTEAFF.

This clone was observed a single time. In nucleotides, the CDR3 is TGTGCCAGCTCACCCCCATCCAAACAAGAGACCCAGTACTTC. It codes for CASSPPSKQETQYF. The gene calls are TRBV18 and TRBJ2-5; D unclear. The CDR3 loop spans 14 amino acids. The germline V and J ends were trimmed by 3 bases and 2 bases, with 10 bases remaining between them. Germline lookup yields CDR1 KGHSH and CDR2 LQKENI.

The rearrangement uses TRBV3-1 (or the pseudogene TRBV3-2) and TRBJ2-5, with 9 bases aligning to TRBD1. Germline-derived CDR1 and CDR2 are LGHDT and YNNKEL (reference sequence). The CDR3 is made up of 17 amino acids. Trimming at V came to 3 bases and at J to 5 bases, leaving 13 bases not matched to a gene. In nucleotides, the CDR3 is TGTGCCAGCAGCCACCGAAACTACGGGACAGGGTCCGAGACCCAGTACTTC. Translating gives CASSHRNYGTGSETQYF.

The J gene is TRBJ2-3, the V gene TRBV5-1, with D tentatively TRBD1 or TRBD2 (5 bases each). CDR1 and CDR2 from the germline V gene are SGHRS and YFSETQ. The CDR3 is made up of 15 amino acids. Trimming pared 0 bases from V and 1 base from J, leaving 9 bases between. The CDR3 nucleotides read TGCGCCAGCAGCTTGGCCGTGGGGGGCACAGATACGCAGTATTTT. Residues: CASSLAVGGTDTQYF.

The J gene is TRBJ1-2, the V gene TRBV19; D is ambiguous. This CDR3 is 13 amino acids long. Trimming removed 6 bases from V and 6 bases from J, with 14 bases in between. The germline CDR1 and CDR2 sequences are LNHDA and SQIVND (reference sequence). The CDR3 coding sequence is TGTGCCAGTAGCTATCCGCCAAGGGATGGCTACACCTTC. The encoded protein is CASSYPPRDGYTF. The full variable domain, completed using reference TRBV19 and TRBJ1-2, is DGGITQSPKYLFRKEGQNVTLSCEQNLNHDAMYWYRQDPGQGLRLIYYSQIVNDFQKGDIAEGYSVSREKKESFPLTVTSAQKNPTAFYLCASSYPPRDGYTFGSGTRLTVV.

J is TRBJ2-5 and V is TRBV30; 8 nucleotides align to TRBD2. Germline V gene sequence: CDR1 GTSNPN, CDR2 SVGIG (reference sequence). This CDR3 comprises 14 residues. The trim removed 4 bases at V and 4 bases at J, leaving 8 bases unmatched. CDR3 DNA: TGTGCCTGGAACCAGGGACTAGGTGGAGAGACCCAGTACTTC. Translated, it gives CAWNQGLGGETQYF.

CDR3 amino acids: CASGPWSWEKLFF. The CDR3 nucleotides are TGTGCCAGCGGGCCCTGGAGTTGGGAAAAACTGTTTTTT. V is TRBV6-5 and J is TRBJ1-4, with D unresolved. Germline lookup yields CDR1 MNHEY and CDR2 SVGAGI. V was shortened by 8 bases and J by 8 bases, with 15 bases between the two germline ends. This CDR3 has 13 amino acids.

Here the CDR3 reads CASSLVRDNQYF. For the CDR3, the DNA is TGTGCCAGCAGCTTAGTCCGGGACAACCAGTACTTC. The V and J genes are TRBV7-9 and TRBJ2-5; TRBD1 is a possible D gene (6 bases). Per the germline V gene, CDR1 is SEHNR and CDR2 is FQNEAQ (reference sequence). Trimming stripped 1 base from V and 10 bases from J, with 10 bases between. The CDR3 has 12 residues.

V is TRBV5-5 and J is TRBJ2-5; 8 nucleotides agree with TRBD1. The germline gives CDR1 SGHKS, CDR2 YYEKEE (reference sequence). This CDR3 is 15 amino acids long. Unmatched junction bases numbered 7, after V lost 1 base and J lost 5 bases. In nucleotides, the CDR3 is TGTGCCAGCAGCTTGCGGACAGGGTTTAGTGAGACCCAGTACTTC. This translates into CASSLRTGFSETQYF.

This chain connects TRBV5-1 to TRBJ2-1; 11 nucleotides line up with TRBD1. This CDR3 region has 16 residues. The trim removed 2 bases at V and 6 bases at J, leaving 7 bases unmatched. Germline V CDR1 and CDR2: SGHRS, YFSETQ. The CDR3 DNA reads as TGCGCCAGCAGCTTCGGTCCGGGACAGGGGGTCAATGAGCAGTTCTTC. Translating gives CASSFGPGQGVNEQFF.

V gene TRBV4-1 combines with J gene TRBJ2-3; D remains unclear. The CDR3 totals 14 residues. Trimming pared 0 bases from V and 10 bases from J, leaving 14 bases between. Germline V gene sequence: CDR1 MGHRA, CDR2 YSYEKL. Here the CDR3 DNA reads TGCGCCAGCAGCCAAGACGATACGATTAGAGCGCAGTATTTT. Protein product: CASSQDDTIRAQYF.

The rearrangement links TRBV7-9 to TRBJ2-3, with D unresolved. The CDR3 is 16 residues long. Germline V lookup: CDR1 SEHNR, CDR2 FQNEAQ (reference sequence). Trimming pared 2 bases from V and 1 base from J, leaving 13 bases between. Here the CDR3 reads CASSLWLVAGTDTQYF. In DNA form, the CDR3 reads TGTGCCAGCAGCTTATGGCTAGTAGCCGGCACAGATACGCAGTATTTT.

The rearrangement links TRBV14 to TRBJ2-1; maybe TRBD1 (5 bases). Between the trimmed V and J ends, which lost 4 bases and 6 bases, there was a span of 10 bases. Germline V CDR1 and CDR2: SGHDN, FVKESK. This CDR3 region has 13 residues. CDR3 amino acids: CASSPTQGNEQFF. The CDR3 nucleotides are TGTGCCAGCAGCCCCACGCAGGGCAATGAGCAGTTCTTC.

The chain uses TRBV7-8 and TRBJ1-1, with 8 bases that match TRBD1. The V segment lost 4 bases and the J segment 3 bases; nucleotides outside the gene matches: 10. The germline V gene encodes CDR1 SGHVS and CDR2 FQNEAQ. This CDR3 has 16 residues. The CDR3 spells CASSWDRRLVYTEAFF. The DNA of the CDR3 is TGTGCCAGCAGCTGGGACAGGAGGCTCGTGTACACTGAAGCTTTCTTT.

The chain couples TRBV5-4 to TRBJ2-2; 14 bases agree with TRBD2. The germline V gene has CDR1 SGHNT and CDR2 YYREEE (reference sequence). The trim removed 1 base at V and 6 bases at J, leaving 2 bases unmatched. CDR3 length equals 16 residues. Here the CDR3 reads CASSLSTSGGAGELFF. In DNA form, the CDR3 reads TGTGCCAGCAGCTTGTCGACTAGCGGGGGGGCCGGGGAGCTGTTTTTT.

This clone occurred once. CDR3 protein: CASSGLDTQYF. The DNA of the CDR3 is TGTGCCAGCAGCGGACTTGATACGCAGTATTTT. The J gene is TRBJ2-3, the V gene TRBV9; D is unclear. The CDR3 covers 11 residues. Per the germline V gene, CDR1 is SGDLS and CDR2 is YYNGEE. The germline V and J ends were trimmed by 3 bases and 6 bases, with 5 bases remaining between them.

The sample holds a few counts of this clone. Other DNA sequences in the sample encode the same CDR3. The chain has TRBV7-9 and TRBJ2-3; no firm D call. Looked up from germline, CDR1 is SEHNR and CDR2 is FQNEAQ (reference sequence). Trimming cost V 1 base and J 2 bases, with 7 bases left between them. The CDR3 contains 14 residues. CDR3 sequence: CASSLVGNTDTQYF. The CDR3 DNA follows: TGTGCCAGCAGCTTAGTGGGCAACACAGATACGCAGTATTTT.

The chain joins TRBV29-1 to TRBJ2-7; possible D gene TRBD2, 7 bases. The CDR3 has 12 residues. Trimming pared 5 bases from V and 4 bases from J, leaving 12 bases between. Germline assignment: CDR1 SQVTM and CDR2 ANQGSEA. The CDR3 DNA reads as TGCAGCGTTCGGGGGGCTAGGTACGAGCAGTACTTC. This codes for CSVRGARYEQYF.

The genes are TRBV2 and TRBJ2-3; D tentatively fits TRBD1 or TRBD2 (5 bases each). The V end was cut by 4 bases, the J end by 4 bases, with 12 bases between. From germline, CDR1 is SNHLY and CDR2 FYNNEI. The CDR3 contains 14 residues. CDR3 bases: TGTGCCAGCAGTGCTCTCCAGGGAGCAGATACGCAGTATTTT. Translated: CASSALQGADTQYF.

The gene calls are TRBV4-1 and TRBJ1-6; 8 positions agree with TRBD1. Germline V gives CDR1 MGHRA, CDR2 YSYEKL. Trimming at V came to 1 base and at J to 6 bases, leaving 2 bases not matched to a gene. This CDR3 comprises 15 residues. This CDR3 reads CASSQGGQGNSPLHF. CDR3 DNA: TGCGCCAGCAGCCAAGGAGGACAGGGTAATTCACCCCTCCACTTT.

V gene TRBV7-9 combines with J gene TRBJ2-3, with D unresolved. V lost 5 bases and J 2 bases, leaving 8 bases between the germline ends. CDR1 and CDR2 from the germline V gene are SEHNR and FQNEAQ (reference sequence). The CDR3 is 13 amino acids. The CDR3 DNA sequence: TGTGCCAGCAGCGACGTTTACACAGATACGCAGTATTTT. As protein: CASSDVYTDTQYF. The full variable domain, completed using reference TRBV7-9 and TRBJ2-3, is DTGVSQNPRHKITKRGQNVTFRCDPISEHNRLYWYRQTLGQGPEFLTYFQNEAQLEKSRLLSDRFSAERPKGSFSTLEIQRTEQGDSAMYLCASSDVYTDTQYFGPGTRLTVL.

This clone has only a few counts. The chain recombines TRBV6-1 with TRBJ1-5; D is ambiguous. The CDR3 extends over 15 amino acids. Germline values: CDR1 MNHNS, CDR2 SASEGT. V lost 3 bases and J 3 bases, leaving 12 bases between the germline ends. In DNA form, the CDR3 reads TGTGCCAGCAGTGAGGATTCCAGCTTCAATCAGCCCCAGCATTTT. Translating it yields CASSEDSSFNQPQHF.

The chain uses TRBV5-1 and TRBJ2-7; D is ambiguous. Germline loops: CDR1 SGHRS, CDR2 YFSETQ. The V end lost 6 bases, the J end lost 6 bases, and 10 bases lay between the germline ends. This CDR3 has 11 amino acids. CDR3 sequence (DNA): TGCGCCAGCACCCTAAAAGGCGAGCAGTACTTC. It yields the protein CASTLKGEQYF.

The J gene is TRBJ2-7, the V gene TRBV5-1; possibly TRBD1 for D (5 bases). Deletions cut 1 base from V and 1 base from J, with 9 bases between. The CDR3 is 14 amino acids. Germline lookup yields CDR1 SGHRS and CDR2 YFSETQ. CDR3 region: CASSLRQGSYEQYF. CDR3 coding DNA: TGCGCCAGCAGCTTGCGTCAGGGATCCTACGAGCAGTACTTC.

V usage is TRBV11-2 and J usage is TRBJ2-1, with D perhaps TRBD2 (5 bases). V shed 1 base and J shed 1 base, with 17 bases lying between them. This CDR3 contains 18 residues. The germline CDR1 and CDR2 sequences are SGHAT and FQNNGV. The CDR3: CASSLGYGLQTSYNEQFF. The CDR3 bases are TGTGCCAGCAGCTTAGGGTATGGACTTCAAACATCCTACAATGAGCAGTTCTTC.

CDR3 loop: CASSPMSSNTEAFF. CDR3 DNA sequence: TGTGCCAGCAGCCCGATGAGTTCGAACACTGAAGCTTTCTTT. This sequence joins TRBV7-2 and TRBJ1-1; D remains ambiguous. Germline loops: CDR1 SGHTA, CDR2 FQGNSA. This CDR3 region has 14 residues. V gave up 5 bases and J gave up 1 base, with 11 bases separating them.